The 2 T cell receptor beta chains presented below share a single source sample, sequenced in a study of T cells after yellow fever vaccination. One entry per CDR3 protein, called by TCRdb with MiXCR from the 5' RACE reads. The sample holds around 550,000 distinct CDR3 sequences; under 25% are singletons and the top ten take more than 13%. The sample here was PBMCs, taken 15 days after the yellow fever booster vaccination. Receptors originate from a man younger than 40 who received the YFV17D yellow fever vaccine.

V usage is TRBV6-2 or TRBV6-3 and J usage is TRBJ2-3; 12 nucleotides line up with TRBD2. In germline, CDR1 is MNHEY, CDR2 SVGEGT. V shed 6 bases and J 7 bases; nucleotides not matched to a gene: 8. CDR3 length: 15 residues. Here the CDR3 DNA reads TGTGCCAGCAGAGAACTAGCGGGAGGCGCGAATACGCAGTATTTT. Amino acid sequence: CASRELAGGANTQYF.

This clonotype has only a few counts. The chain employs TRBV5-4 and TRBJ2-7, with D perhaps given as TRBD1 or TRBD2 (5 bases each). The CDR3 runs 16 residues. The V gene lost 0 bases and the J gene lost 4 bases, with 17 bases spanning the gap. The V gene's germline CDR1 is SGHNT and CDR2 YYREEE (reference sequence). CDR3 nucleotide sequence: TGTGCCAGCAGCTTGGGGCCTCTGGGGACCATTTACGAGCAGTACTTC. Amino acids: CASSLGPLGTIYEQYF.